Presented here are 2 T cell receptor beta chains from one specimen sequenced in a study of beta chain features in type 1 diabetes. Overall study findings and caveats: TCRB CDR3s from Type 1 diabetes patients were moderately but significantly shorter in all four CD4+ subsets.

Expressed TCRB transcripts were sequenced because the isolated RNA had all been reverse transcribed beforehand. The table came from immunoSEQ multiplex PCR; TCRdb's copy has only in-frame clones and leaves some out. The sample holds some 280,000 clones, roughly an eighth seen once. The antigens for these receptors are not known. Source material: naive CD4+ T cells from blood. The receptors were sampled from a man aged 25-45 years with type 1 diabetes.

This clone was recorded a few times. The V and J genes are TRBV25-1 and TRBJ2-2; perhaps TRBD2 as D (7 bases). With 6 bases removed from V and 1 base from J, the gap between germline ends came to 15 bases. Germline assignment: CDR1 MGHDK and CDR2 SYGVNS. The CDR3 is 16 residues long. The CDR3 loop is CASSPTGGQNTGELFF. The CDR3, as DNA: TGTGCCAGCAGCCCTACGGGGGGACAGAACACCGGGGAGCTGTTTTTT.

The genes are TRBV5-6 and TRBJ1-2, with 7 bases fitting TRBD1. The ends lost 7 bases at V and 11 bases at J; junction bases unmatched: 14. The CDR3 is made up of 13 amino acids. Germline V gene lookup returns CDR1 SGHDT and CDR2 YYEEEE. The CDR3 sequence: CASLIQDRDEYTF. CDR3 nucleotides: TGTGCCAGCCTCATACAAGACAGGGATGAGTACACCTTC.